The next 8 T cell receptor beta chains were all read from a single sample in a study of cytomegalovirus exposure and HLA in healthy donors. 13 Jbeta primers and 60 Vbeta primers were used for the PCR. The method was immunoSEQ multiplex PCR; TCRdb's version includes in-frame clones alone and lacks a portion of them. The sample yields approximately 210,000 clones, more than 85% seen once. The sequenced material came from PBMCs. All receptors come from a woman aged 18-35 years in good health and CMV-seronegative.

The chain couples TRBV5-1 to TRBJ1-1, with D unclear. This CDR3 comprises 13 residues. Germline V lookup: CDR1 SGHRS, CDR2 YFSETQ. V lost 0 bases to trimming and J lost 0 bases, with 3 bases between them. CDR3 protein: CASSLGMNTEAFF. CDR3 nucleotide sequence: TGCGCCAGCAGCTTGGGTATGAACACTGAAGCTTTCTTT.

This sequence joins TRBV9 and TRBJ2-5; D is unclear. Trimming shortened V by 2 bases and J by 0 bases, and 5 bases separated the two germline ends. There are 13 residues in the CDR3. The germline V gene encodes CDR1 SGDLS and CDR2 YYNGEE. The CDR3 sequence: CASSVSNQETQYF. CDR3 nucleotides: TGTGCCAGCAGCGTTAGCAACCAAGAGACCCAGTACTTC.

The CDR3 region is CASSTPGQGANVLTF. The CDR3 DNA reads as TGTGCCAGCAGCACTCCGGGACAGGGGGCCAACGTCCTGACTTTC. The V call is TRBV5-4, the J call TRBJ2-6; the match to TRBD1 covers 7 bases. This CDR3 spans 15 amino acids. J lost 4 bases, V lost 4 bases, and 5 bases had no gene match. Looked up from germline, CDR1 is SGHNT and CDR2 is YYREEE (reference sequence).

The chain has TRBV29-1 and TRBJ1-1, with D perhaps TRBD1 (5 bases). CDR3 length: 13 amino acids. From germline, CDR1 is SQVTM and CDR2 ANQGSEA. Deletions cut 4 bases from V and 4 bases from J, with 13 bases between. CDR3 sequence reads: CSVGLSGGTEAFF. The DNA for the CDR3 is TGCAGCGTTGGGCTTTCGGGGGGCACTGAAGCTTTCTTT.

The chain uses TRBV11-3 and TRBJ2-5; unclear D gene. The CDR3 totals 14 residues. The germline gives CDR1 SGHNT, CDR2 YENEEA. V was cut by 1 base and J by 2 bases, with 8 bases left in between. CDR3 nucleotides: TGTGCCAGCAGCTTAGGGAGCCTACAAGAGACCCAGTACTTC. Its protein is CASSLGSLQETQYF.

CDR3 sequence (DNA): TGTGCCAACAGCGGTTCCTTATTGAGAGGGCATGGCTACACCTTC. Translation gives CANSGSLLRGHGYTF. This rearrangement joins TRBV2 to TRBJ1-2; no reliable D call. This CDR3 comprises 15 residues. V was cut by 10 bases and J by 6 bases, with 24 bases left in between. Germline V gives CDR1 SNHLY, CDR2 FYNNEI.

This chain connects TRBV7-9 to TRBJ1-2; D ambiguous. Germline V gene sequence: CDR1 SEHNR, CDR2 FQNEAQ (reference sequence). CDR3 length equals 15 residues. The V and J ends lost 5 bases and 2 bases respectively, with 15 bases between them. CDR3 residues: CASSRPAGPNYGYTF. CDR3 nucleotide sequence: TGTGCCAGCAGCCGCCCCGCAGGTCCGAACTATGGCTACACCTTC.

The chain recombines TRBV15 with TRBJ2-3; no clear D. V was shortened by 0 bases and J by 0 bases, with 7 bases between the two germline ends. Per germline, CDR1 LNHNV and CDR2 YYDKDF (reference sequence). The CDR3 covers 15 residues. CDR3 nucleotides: TGTGCCACCAGCAGAGATCCAGGTAGCACAGATACGCAGTATTTT. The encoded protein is CATSRDPGSTDTQYF.